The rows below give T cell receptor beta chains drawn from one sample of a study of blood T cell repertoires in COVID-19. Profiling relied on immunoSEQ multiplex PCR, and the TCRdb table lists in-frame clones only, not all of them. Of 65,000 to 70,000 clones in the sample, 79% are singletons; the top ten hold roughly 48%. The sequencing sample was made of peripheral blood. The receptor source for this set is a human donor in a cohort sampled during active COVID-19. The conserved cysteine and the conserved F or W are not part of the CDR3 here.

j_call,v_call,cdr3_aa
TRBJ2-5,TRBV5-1,ASSLGRETQY
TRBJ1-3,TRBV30,AWSRGGTGGENTIY
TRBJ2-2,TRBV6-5,ASSRGSGELF
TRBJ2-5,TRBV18,ASSEHRGQETQY
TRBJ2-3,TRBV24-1,ATSDLQTGGPDTQY
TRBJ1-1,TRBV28,ASSLDRDRGGKAF
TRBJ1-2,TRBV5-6,ASSFDRTGYGYT
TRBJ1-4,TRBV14,ASSQWGQLSATNEKLF
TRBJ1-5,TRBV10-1,ASSGSRNQPQH
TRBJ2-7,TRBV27,ASSLSGTSASGEQY
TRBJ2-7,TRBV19,ASSMGGGSSYEQY
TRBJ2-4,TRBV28,ASSSGTSGNIQY
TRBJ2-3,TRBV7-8,ASSLARGREGRRGTDTQY
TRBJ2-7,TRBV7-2,ASSLRLAGEQY
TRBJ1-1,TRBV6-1,ASSDTRGVMAF
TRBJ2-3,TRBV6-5,ASSYYPAGRTDTQY
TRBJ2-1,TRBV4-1,ASSQDGGLAGGNEQF
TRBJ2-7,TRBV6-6,ASSTSGPYEQY
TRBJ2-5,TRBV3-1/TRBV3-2,ASSQGPGQETQY
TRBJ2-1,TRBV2,ASSSGGPYNEQF
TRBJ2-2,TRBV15,ATSVLFGELF
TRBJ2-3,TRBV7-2,ASSPTSTDTQY
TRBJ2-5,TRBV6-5,ASSYSRGAETQY
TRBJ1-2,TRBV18,ASSPRDSDGYT
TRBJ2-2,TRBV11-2,ASSPWTGDTGELF
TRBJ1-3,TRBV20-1,SASGDSGNTIY
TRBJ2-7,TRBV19,ASRGPGGPYEQY
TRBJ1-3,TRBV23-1,ASINPSPGQGIPSSGNTIY
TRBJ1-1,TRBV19,ASSIAHQGLNTEAF
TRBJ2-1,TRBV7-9,ASSFGGVGYNEQF
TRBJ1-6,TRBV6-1,ASSEVGQGNSPLH
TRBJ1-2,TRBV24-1,ATSGGYGYT
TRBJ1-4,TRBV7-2,ASSLGTGGEKLF